This T cell receptor (beta chain) was sequenced during a study of blood T cell repertoires in COVID-19. There are 14 residues in the CDR3. Looked up from germline, CDR1 is MDHEN and CDR2 is SYDVKM. V was pared by 2 bases and J by 3 bases, with 8 bases between. The authors' processing: Estimation of nucleated cell counts was performed using reference gene primer amplification. The data were produced by immunoSEQ multiplex PCR, yet TCRdb's version contains in-frame clones alone and is incomplete. From that table come the V and J calls and clone size; the DNA was used to work out D and trimming. The data show some 290,000 clones, with 86% seen just once and 3.5% to 4% held by the top ten.

J is TRBJ1-3 and V is TRBV28; no clear D. This TCR was recovered from a man younger than 30 with active or convalescent COVID-19. Sequencing was performed on peripheral blood. Written as DNA, the CDR3 is TGTGCCAGCAGTTTACAGGAATTTGGAAACACCATATATTTT. Translated, it gives CASSLQEFGNTIYF.